These 11 T cell receptor beta chains share one sample of origin, sequenced in a study of beta chain features in type 1 diabetes. These TCRs are of unknown antigen specificity. All of the isolated RNA was reverse transcribed, so expressed TCRB transcripts were sequenced. Repertoires were generated with immunoSEQ multiplex PCR, while TCRdb's copy carries only in-frame clones and drops some. This sample carries 250,000 to 300,000 clones, around 25% of them seen once, and the ten largest clones take roughly 0.011%. Notes on the study in general: When Type 1 diabetes patients were examined, their TCRB CDR3s proved moderately but significantly shorter in all four CD4+ subsets.

Sequences were obtained from naive CD4+ T cells from blood. The receptors stem from a woman aged 25 to 39 with type 1 diabetes.

V gene TRBV29-1 combines with J gene TRBJ2-5, with 7 positions matching TRBD1. The CDR3 is made up of 15 amino acids. Unmatched junction bases numbered 14, after V lost 6 bases and J lost 4 bases. Looked up from germline, CDR1 is SQVTM and CDR2 is ANQGSEA. This chain's CDR3 is CSVDSETGYGETQYF. DNA for the CDR3: TGCAGCGTGGATTCTGAGACAGGGTACGGAGAGACCCAGTACTTC.

V is TRBV18 and J is TRBJ2-7; D might be TRBD1 (6 bases). In germline, CDR1 is KGHSH, CDR2 LQKENI. The CDR3 runs 13 residues. The ends were cut back, 3 bases at V and 2 bases at J, with 8 bases in the middle. CDR3 protein: CASSPGHPYEQYF. CDR3 nucleotide sequence: TGTGCCAGCTCACCGGGACACCCCTACGAGCAGTACTTC.

The V and J genes are TRBV4-2 and TRBJ2-5, with D possibly being TRBD1 (6 bases). Germline CDR1 reads LGHNA; CDR2 reads YNFKEQ. The CDR3 covers 15 residues. Between the trimmed V and J ends, which lost 1 base and 4 bases, there was a span of 13 bases. The CDR3 region is CASSQGIGGRETQYF. The CDR3 DNA reads TGTGCCAGCAGCCAAGGAATAGGGGGAAGAGAGACCCAGTACTTC.

The rearrangement joins TRBV25-1 to TRBJ2-7, with a weak D call TRBD2 (5 bases). This CDR3 is 13 amino acids long. Trimming took off 3 bases at V and 2 bases at J, with 8 bases between the two ends. Germline CDR1 is MGHDK and CDR2 is SYGVNS. The CDR3 DNA reads as TGTGCCAGCAGTGATGCAGCGGCCTACGAGCAGTACTTC. It codes for CASSDAAAYEQYF.

In its sample, this clone was seen a few times. The chain links TRBV5-1 to TRBJ2-3; TRBD2 might be the D (7 bases). The germline V gene has CDR1 SGHRS and CDR2 YFSETQ. The CDR3 length is 16 residues. V lost 1 base and J lost 1, with 13 bases in between. The CDR3 is CASSLRGAPGTDTQYF. In DNA, the CDR3 is TGCGCCAGCAGCTTGCGGGGGGCGCCTGGCACAGATACGCAGTATTTT.

This clone was found a few times. The V gene is TRBV4-1, the J gene TRBJ2-1; a weak D match, TRBD2 (5 bases). The ends were cut back, 2 bases at V and 4 bases at J, with 15 bases in the middle. The germline CDR1 and CDR2 sequences are MGHRA and YSYEKL. The CDR3 loop spans 16 amino acids. CDR3 nucleotides: TGCGCCAGCAGCCAAAAGCGGAGACTCGGATACAATGAGCAGTTCTTC. Translation: CASSQKRRLGYNEQFF.

The chain has TRBV7-2 and TRBJ2-6; D is unresolved. Germline CDR1 reads SGHTA; CDR2 reads FQGNSA. The CDR3 is 16 amino acids. V was clipped by 4 bases and J by 1 base, with 11 bases between them. This chain's CDR3 is CASSYSLTSGANVLTF. The CDR3 bases are TGTGCCAGCAGCTACTCGTTAACTTCTGGGGCCAACGTCCTGACTTTC.

The chain recombines TRBV7-6 with TRBJ1-1; TRBD1 is a possible D gene (6 bases). The germline V gene encodes CDR1 SGHVS and CDR2 FNYEAQ. This CDR3 comprises 13 residues. V was clipped by 2 bases and J by 5 bases, with 9 bases between them. CDR3 DNA sequence: TGTGCCAGCAGCTTAACAGGGCGAACTGAAGCTTTCTTT. It specifies CASSLTGRTEAFF. Combining the CDR3 with reference TRBV7-6 and TRBJ1-1 gives the whole variable domain GAGVSQSPRYKVTKRGQDVALRCDPISGHVSLYWYRQALGQGPEFLTYFNYEAQQDKSGLPNDRFSAERPEGSISTLTIQRTEQRDSAMYRCASSLTGRTEAFFGQGTRLTVV.

The V and J genes are TRBV9 and TRBJ2-7, with D perhaps matching TRBD1 (6 bases). In germline, CDR1 is SGDLS, CDR2 YYNGEE. Trimming removed 0 bases from V and 0 bases from J, with 10 bases in between. The CDR3 contains 15 residues. CDR3 sequence (DNA): TGTGCCAGCAGCGTAGAGGGGGAGAGCTCCTACGAGCAGTACTTC. Its translation is CASSVEGESSYEQYF. Together with reference TRBV9 and TRBJ2-7, the CDR3 gives the full variable domain: DSGVTQTPKHLITATGQRVTLRCSPRSGDLSVYWYQQSLDQGLQFLIQYYNGEERAKGNILERFSAQQFPDLHSELNLSSLELGDSALYFCASSVEGESSYEQYFGPGTRLTVT.

This clone was observed a handful of times. V usage is TRBV7-9 and J usage is TRBJ1-2; TRBD1 aligns across 8 bases. The CDR3 runs to 15 residues. The germline V gene has CDR1 SEHNR and CDR2 FQNEAQ (reference sequence). Unmatched junction bases numbered 2, after V lost 2 bases and J lost 0 bases. The CDR3: CASSLRTGSNYGYTF. In nucleotides, the CDR3 is TGTGCCAGCAGCTTACGGACAGGGTCTAACTATGGCTACACCTTC.

The V and J genes are TRBV5-4 and TRBJ2-1, with D possibly matching TRBD2 (5 bases). Germline V lookup: CDR1 SGHNT, CDR2 YYREEE (reference sequence). The CDR3 loop spans 14 amino acids. The V end was cut by 4 bases, the J end by 5 bases, with 13 bases between. CDR3: CASSRPLGNNEQFF. In nucleotides, the CDR3 is TGTGCCAGCAGCCGACCACTAGGTAACAATGAGCAGTTCTTC. Complete variable domain (other parts from reference TRBV5-4 and TRBJ2-1): ETGVTQSPTHLIKTRGQQVTLRCSSQSGHNTVSWYQQALGQGPQFIFQYYREEENGRGNFPPRFSGLQFPNYSSELNVNALELDDSALYLCASSRPLGNNEQFFGPGTRLTVL.